Included here is one T cell receptor beta chain sequence, with context. Enrolled during active infection, Seattle patients were then followed longitudinally. These data originate in a study of blood T cell repertoires in COVID-19. At the level of the study: Acute-phase and convalescent COVID-19 samples originated in the United States, Italy and Spain. In each case, the material was cDNA or gDNA derived from T cells, B-cell-depleted T cells, or PBMCs.

From germline, CDR1 is ENHRY and CDR2 SYGVKD. This CDR3 has 13 residues. V was pared by 5 bases and J by 6 bases, with 1 base of the junction left unmatched. Original analysis: The authors estimated nucleated cell counts from reference gene primer amplification. Profiled with immunoSEQ multiplex PCR; TCRdb holds only in-frame clones, not every one. V and J calls and clone size follow that table, whereas D and trimming were derived from the DNA. The sample has around 260,000 clones, 70% to 90% seen once. Sequenced input: peripheral blood. The V call is TRBV10-3, the J call TRBJ2-2; 9 bases line up with TRBD1. The sequence derives from an older woman with COVID-19, enrolled during active disease. The CDR3 sequence: CAISRTGAGELFF. The CDR3 DNA reads TGTGCCATCAGTAGGACAGGGGCCGGGGAGCTGTTTTTT.